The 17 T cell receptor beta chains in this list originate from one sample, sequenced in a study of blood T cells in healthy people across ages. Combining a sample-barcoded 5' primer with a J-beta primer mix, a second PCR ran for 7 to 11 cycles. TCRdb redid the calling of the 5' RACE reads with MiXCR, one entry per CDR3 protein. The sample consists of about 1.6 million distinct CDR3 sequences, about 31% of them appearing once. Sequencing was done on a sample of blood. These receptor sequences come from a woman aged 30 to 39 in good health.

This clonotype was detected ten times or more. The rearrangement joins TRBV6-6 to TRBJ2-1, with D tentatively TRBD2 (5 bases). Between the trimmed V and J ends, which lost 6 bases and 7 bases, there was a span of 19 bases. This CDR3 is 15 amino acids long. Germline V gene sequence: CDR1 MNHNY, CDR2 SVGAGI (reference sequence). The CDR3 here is CASSTERLGGNEQFF. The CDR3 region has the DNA TGTGCCAGCAGCACAGAGAGACTTGGAGGAAATGAGCAGTTCTTC.

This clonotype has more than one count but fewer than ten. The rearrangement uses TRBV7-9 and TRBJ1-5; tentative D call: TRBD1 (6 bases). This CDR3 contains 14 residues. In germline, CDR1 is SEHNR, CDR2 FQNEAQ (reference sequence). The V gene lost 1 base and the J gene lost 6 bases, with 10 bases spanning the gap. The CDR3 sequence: CASSLEGGRQPQHF. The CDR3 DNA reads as TGTGCCAGCAGCTTAGAGGGGGGCCGTCAGCCCCAGCATTTT.

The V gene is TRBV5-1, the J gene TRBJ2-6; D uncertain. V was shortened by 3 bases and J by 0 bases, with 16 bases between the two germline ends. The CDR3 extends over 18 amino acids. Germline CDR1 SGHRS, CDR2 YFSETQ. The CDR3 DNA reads TGCGCCAGCAGCTCGCTAAGGACCTCTACCTCTGGGGCCAACGTCCTGACTTTC. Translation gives CASSSLRTSTSGANVLTF.

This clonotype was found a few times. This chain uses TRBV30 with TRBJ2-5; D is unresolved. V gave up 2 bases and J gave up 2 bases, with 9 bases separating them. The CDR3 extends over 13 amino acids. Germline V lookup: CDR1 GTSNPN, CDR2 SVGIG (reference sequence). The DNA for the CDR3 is TGTGCCTGGAGTCCTGGCCGGCAAGAGACCCAGTACTTC. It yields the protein CAWSPGRQETQYF.

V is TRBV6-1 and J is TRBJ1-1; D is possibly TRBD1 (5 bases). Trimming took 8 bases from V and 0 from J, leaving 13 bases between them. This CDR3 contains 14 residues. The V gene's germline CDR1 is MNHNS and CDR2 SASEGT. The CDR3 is CASPAGLLNTEAFF. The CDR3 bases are TGTGCCAGCCCGGCGGGACTCCTGAACACTGAAGCTTTCTTT.

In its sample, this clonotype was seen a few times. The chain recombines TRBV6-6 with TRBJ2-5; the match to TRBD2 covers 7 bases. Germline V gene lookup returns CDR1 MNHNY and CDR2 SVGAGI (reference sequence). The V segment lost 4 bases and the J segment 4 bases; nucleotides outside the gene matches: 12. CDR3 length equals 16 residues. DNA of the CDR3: TGTGCCAGCAGTTCCCCCGGGAGGCCCGCGAGAGAGACCCAGTACTTC. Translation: CASSSPGRPARETQYF.

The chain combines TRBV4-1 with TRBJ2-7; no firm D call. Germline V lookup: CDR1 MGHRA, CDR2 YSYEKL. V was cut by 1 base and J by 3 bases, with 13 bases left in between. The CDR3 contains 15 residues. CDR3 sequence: CASSQVATPSYEQYF. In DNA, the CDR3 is TGCGCCAGCAGCCAAGTTGCTACTCCCAGCTACGAGCAGTACTTC.

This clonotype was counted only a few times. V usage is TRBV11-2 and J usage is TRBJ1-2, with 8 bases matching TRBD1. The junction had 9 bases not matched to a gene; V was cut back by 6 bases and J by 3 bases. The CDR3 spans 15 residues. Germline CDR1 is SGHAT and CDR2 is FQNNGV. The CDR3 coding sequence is TGTGCCAGCAGTTATTCGACAGGGGCAGACTATGGCTACACCTTC. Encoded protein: CASSYSTGADYGYTF.

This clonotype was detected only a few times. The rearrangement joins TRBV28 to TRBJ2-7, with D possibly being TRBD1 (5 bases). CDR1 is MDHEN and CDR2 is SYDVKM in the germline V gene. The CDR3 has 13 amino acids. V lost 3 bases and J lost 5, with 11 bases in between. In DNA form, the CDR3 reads TGTGCCAGCAGTTTCTCTGGGGCCCACGAGCAGTACTTC. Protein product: CASSFSGAHEQYF.

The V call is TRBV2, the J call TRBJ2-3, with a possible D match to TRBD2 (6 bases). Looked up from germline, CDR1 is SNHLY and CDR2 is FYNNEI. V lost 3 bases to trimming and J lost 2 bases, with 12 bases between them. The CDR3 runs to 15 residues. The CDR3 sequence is CASSDGGTLTDTQYF. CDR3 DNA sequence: TGTGCCAGCAGTGATGGCGGGACCCTCACAGATACGCAGTATTTT. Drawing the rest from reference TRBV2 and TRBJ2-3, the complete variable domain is EPEVTQTPSHQVTQMGQEVILRCVPISNHLYFYWYRQILGQKVEFLVSFYNNEISEKSEIFDDQFSVERPDGSNFTLKIRSTKLEDSAMYFCASSDGGTLTDTQYFGPGTRLTVL.

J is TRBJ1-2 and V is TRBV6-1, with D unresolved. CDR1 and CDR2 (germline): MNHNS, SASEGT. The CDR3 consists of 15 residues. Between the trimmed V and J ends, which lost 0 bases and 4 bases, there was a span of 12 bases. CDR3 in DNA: TGTGCCAGCAGTGAAGCGATACCGACGGCCTATGGCTACACCTTC. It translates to CASSEAIPTAYGYTF.

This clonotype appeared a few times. CDR3 DNA: TGTGCCAGCAGGACGACTAGCGGAGAGACCCAGTACTTC. Translation gives CASRTTSGETQYF. The genes are TRBV2 and TRBJ2-5; 9 bases align to TRBD2. This CDR3 spans 13 amino acids. The V gene end was trimmed by 6 bases and the J gene end by 4 bases; junction bases not matched to a gene: 3. Germline CDR1 SNHLY, CDR2 FYNNEI.

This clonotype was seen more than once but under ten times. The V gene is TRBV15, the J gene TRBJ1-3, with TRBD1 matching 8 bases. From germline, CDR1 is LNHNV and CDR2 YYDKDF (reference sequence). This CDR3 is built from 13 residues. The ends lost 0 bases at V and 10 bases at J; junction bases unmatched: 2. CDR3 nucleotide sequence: TGTGCCACCAGCAGAGATCGGACAGGGACCATATATTTT. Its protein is CATSRDRTGTIYF.

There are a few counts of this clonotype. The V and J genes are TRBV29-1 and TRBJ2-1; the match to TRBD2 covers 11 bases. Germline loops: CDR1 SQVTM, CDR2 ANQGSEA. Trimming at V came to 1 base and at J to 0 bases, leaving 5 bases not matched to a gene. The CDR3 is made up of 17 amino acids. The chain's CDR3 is CSVEGLAGGGSYNEQFF. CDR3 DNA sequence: TGCAGCGTTGAAGGGCTAGCGGGGGGTGGCTCCTACAATGAGCAGTTCTTC.

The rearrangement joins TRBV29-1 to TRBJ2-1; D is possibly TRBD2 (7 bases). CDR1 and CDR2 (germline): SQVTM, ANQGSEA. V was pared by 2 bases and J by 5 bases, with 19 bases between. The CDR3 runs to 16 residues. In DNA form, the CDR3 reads TGCAGCGTTGAACTGCGACTAGCCGGGGGCCACAATGAGCAGTTCTTC. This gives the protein CSVELRLAGGHNEQFF.

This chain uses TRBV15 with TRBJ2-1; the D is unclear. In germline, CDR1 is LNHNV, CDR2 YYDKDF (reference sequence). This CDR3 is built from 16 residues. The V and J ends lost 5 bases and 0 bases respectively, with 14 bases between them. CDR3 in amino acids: CATSWVVLSSYNEQFF. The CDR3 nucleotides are TGTGCCACCAGCTGGGTGGTCCTGAGCTCCTACAATGAGCAGTTCTTC.

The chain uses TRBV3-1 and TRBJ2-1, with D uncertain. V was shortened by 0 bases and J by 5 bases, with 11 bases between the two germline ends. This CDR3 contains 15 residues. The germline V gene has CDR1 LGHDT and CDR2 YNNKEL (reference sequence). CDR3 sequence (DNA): TGTGCCAGCAGCCAAGATTTAGTGGGGAACAATGAGCAGTTCTTC. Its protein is CASSQDLVGNNEQFF.